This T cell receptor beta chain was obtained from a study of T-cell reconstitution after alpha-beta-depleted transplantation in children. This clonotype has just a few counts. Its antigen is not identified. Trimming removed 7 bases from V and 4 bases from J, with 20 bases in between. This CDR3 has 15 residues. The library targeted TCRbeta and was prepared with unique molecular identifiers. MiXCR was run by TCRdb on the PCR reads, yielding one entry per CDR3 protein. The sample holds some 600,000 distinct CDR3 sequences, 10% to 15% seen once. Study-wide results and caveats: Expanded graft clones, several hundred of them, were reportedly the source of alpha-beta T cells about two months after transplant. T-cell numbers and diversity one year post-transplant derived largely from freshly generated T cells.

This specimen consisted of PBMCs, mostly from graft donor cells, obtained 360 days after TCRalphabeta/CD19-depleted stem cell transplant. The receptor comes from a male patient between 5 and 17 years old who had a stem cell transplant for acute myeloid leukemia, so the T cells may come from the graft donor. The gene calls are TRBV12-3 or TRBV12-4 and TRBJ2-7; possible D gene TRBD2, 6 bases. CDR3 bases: TGTGCCAGCACTACTAGCCCCCTACCTGTTTACGAGCAGTACTTC. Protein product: CASTTSPLPVYEQYF.